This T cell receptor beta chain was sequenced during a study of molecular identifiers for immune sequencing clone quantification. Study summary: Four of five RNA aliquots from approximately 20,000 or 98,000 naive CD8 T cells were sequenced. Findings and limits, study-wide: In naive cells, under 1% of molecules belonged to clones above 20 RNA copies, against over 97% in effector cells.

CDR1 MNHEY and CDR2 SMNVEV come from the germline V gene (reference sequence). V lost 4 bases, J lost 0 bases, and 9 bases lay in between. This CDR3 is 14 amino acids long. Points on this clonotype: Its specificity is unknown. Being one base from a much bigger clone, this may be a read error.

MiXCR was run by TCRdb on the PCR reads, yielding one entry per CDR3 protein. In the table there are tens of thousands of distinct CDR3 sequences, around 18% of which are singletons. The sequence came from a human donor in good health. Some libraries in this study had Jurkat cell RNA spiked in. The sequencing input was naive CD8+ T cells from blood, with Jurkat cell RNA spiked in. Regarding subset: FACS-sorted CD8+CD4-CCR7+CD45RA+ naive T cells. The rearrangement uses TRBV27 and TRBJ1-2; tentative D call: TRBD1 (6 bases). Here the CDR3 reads CASSYRATNYGYTF. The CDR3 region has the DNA TGTGCCAGCAGTTACAGGGCCACTAACTATGGCTACACCTTC.